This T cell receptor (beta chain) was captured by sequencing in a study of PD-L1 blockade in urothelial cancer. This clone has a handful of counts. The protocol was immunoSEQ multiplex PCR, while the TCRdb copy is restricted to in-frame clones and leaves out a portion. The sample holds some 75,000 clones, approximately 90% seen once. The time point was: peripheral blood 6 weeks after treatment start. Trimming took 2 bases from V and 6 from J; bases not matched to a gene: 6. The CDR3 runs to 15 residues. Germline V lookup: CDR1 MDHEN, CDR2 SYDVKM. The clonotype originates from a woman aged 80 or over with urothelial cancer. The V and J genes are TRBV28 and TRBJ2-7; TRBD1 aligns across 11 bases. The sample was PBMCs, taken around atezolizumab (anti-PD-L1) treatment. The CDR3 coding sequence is TGTGCCAGCAGTTTAGGGACAGGGGGTCCTCCCGAGCAGTACTTC. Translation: CASSLGTGGPPEQYF.